Listed here is a single T cell receptor beta chain. CD45RO-negative CD8 cells positively selected for CCR7 made up the naive population, which excluded terminally differentiated effector memory CD45RA+ cells. This sample is drawn from a study of shared clonotypes between healthy human individuals. The assay ran at deep level. Generated by immunoSEQ multiplex PCR, the TCRdb table keeps only in-frame clones and is missing some. Among approximately 1.9 million clones listed, over 85% were seen once. Germline V CDR1 and CDR2: MNHEY, SVGAGI. CDR3 length: 15 amino acids. The V end was cut by 6 bases, the J end by 5 bases, with 19 bases between.

V and J are TRBV6-5 and TRBJ1-1; no definite D call. This TCR derives from a man aged 18 to 30 in good health. Some clones in this sample may be carry-over from other donors' samples. Sample: naive CD8+ T cells from PBMCs. The CDR3: CASSLSSGMLTEAFF. CDR3 DNA: TGTGCCAGCAGCCTATCGAGCGGGATGTTAACTGAAGCTTTCTTT.